This is a list of T cell receptor beta chains from one sample in a study of cytomegalovirus exposure and HLA in healthy donors. TCRdb's table, derived via immunoSEQ multiplex PCR, lists solely in-frame clones and lacks some. This table has about 120,000 clones, approximately 87% appearing once. Sample: PBMCs. These receptors came from a woman aged 18-35 years in good health and CMV-seropositive. CDR3s include the opening cysteine and the closing phenylalanine or tryptophan. Fields, in order: V gene, J gene, clone size, D gene, CDR3 length, CDR3 protein, CDR3 DNA. The D gene is left open where the match is weak. For some rows the clone size is stated as once, few or many, or as a class when expanded; others skip it.

TRBV5-1	TRBJ1-2	.	.	17	CASSLSLTVVSNYGYTF	TGCGCCAGCAGCTTGTCTCTCACGGTGGTCTCTAACTATGGCTACACCTTC
TRBV29-1	TRBJ1-2	.	.	11	CSDRVGYGYTF	TGCAGCGACAGGGTGGGCTATGGCTACACCTTC
TRBV15	TRBJ1-2	.	.	14	CATSRDLQGRGYTF	TGTGCCACCAGCAGAGATCTACAGGGTCGTGGCTACACCTTC
TRBV15	TRBJ1-3	few	.	15	CATSRAAGPGNTIYF	TGTGCCACCAGCAGAGCGGCGGGTCCTGGAAACACCATATATTTT
TRBV15	TRBJ2-7	.	TRBD2	17	CATSRGTLAGPSYEQYF	TGTGCCACCAGCAGAGGAACGCTAGCGGGGCCCTCCTACGAGCAGTACTTC
TRBV2	TRBJ2-7	.	TRBD2	14	CASSDWTSGVDGYF	TGTGCCAGCAGTGACTGGACTAGCGGGGTAGATGGGTACTTC
TRBV6-4	TRBJ1-2	.	TRBD1	15	CASSIMDRRTHGYTF	TGTGCCAGCAGTATCATGGACAGGCGTACCCATGGCTACACCTTC
TRBV19	TRBJ2-1	.	.	15	CASNPTGTNYNEQFF	TGTGCCAGTAACCCAACCGGGACAAACTACAATGAGCAGTTCTTC
TRBV6-5	TRBJ1-4	.	TRBD1	16	CASSSWTGATNEKLFF	TGTGCCAGCAGTTCCTGGACAGGAGCAACTAATGAAAAACTGTTTTTT
TRBV6-1	TRBJ1-2	.	TRBD1	13	CAGGQATNYGYTF	TGTGCCGGAGGACAGGCGACTAACTATGGCTACACCTTC
TRBV9	TRBJ1-4	.	.	15	CASSVAGRVGEKLFF	TGTGCCAGCAGCGTAGCTGGCAGGGTCGGTGAAAAACTGTTTTTT